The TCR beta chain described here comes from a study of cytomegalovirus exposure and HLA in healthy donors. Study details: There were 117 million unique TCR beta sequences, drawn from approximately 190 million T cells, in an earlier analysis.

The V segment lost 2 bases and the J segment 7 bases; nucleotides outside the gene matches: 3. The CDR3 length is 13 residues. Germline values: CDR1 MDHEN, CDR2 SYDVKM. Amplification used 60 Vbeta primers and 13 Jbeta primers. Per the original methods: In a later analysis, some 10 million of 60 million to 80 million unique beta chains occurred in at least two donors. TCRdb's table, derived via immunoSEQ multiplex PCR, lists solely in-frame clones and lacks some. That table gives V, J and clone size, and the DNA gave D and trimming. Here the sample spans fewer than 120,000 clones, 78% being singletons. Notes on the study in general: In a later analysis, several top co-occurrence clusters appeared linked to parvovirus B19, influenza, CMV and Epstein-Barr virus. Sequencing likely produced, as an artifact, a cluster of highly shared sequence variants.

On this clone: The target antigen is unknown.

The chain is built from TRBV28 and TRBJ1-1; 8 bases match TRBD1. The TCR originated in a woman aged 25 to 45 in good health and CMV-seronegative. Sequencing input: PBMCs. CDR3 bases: TGTGCCAGCAGTTTACCCGGACAGGGTGAAGCTTTCTTT. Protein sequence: CASSLPGQGEAFF.